The 19 T cell receptor beta chains below all came from one sample that was sequenced in a study of T cell clonality in common variable immunodeficiency. Notes on the study in general: Common variable immunodeficiency TCR beta sequences reportedly had fewer deletions and N-nucleotide insertions.

TCRdb keeps only in-frame clones here, not all; method: immunoSEQ multiplex PCR. In total the sample includes over 20,000 clones, none of them seen once. Which antigens these TCRs recognize remains unknown. The sample consisted of peripheral blood mononuclear cells. Source of these receptors: a human donor with common variable immunodeficiency.

The table lists this clone with many counts. The read falls 3 residues short of the CDR3 end, and the missing part is taken from the germline J gene. This sequence joins TRBV7-3 and TRBJ2-1; weak D call: TRBD1 (6 bases). The CDR3 covers 14 residues. Trimming left V 5 bases short and J 6 bases short, with 14 bases between. Germline CDR1 is SGHTA and CDR2 is FQGTGA. The sequenced part of the CDR3 DNA is TGTGCCAGCAGCGGCCAAGGGGGAACCAATGAG. Amino acids: CASSGQGGTNE. The whole CDR3 region reads CASSGQGGTNEQFF.

The sequenced CDR3 bases are TGTGCCAGTAGTACCCTAGACGGCGGGAACGAG. Protein product: CASSTLDGGNE. The whole CDR3 is CASSTLDGGNEQYF. This sequence joins TRBV19 and TRBJ2-7; D possibly corresponds to TRBD2 (6 bases). The observed sequence ends 3 residues before the CDR3 terminus, with the missing tail filled in from the germline J gene. Trimming cost V 4 bases and J 5 bases, with 15 bases left between them. CDR1 is LNHDA, CDR2 SQIVND, per germline (reference sequence). The CDR3 contains 14 residues.

This clone is categorized as medium-sized. Coverage ceases 3 residues before the CDR3 finishes, and the germline J gene fills in the end. The V call is TRBV20-1, the J call TRBJ1-2; no reliable D call. Germline values: CDR1 DFQATT, CDR2 SNEGSKA (reference sequence). The CDR3 sequence is 11 residues long. V lost 4 bases and J 2 bases, leaving 5 bases between the germline ends. The CDR3 bases that were read are TGCAGTGCTAACATAAACTATGGC. Encoded protein: CSANINYG. The full CDR3 sequence reads CSANINYGYTF.

As concerns this clone: Read coverage stops 3 residues before the CDR3 terminus; the germline J gene supplies the remainder. The chain uses TRBV5-5 and TRBJ1-1, with D perhaps TRBD1 (6 bases). Trimming shortened V by 1 base and J by 4 bases, and 11 bases separated the two germline ends. Germline V gene data show CDR1 as SGHKS and CDR2 as YYEKEE (reference sequence). The CDR3 sequence is 14 residues long. CDR3 protein: CASSLTGMGTEAFF. The covered CDR3 bases are TGTGCCAGCAGCTTGACAGGGATGGGCACTGAA.

As regards this clone: The read falls 3 residues short of the CDR3 end, and the missing part is taken from the germline J gene. This sequence joins TRBV30 and TRBJ2-5; TRBD2 is a possible D gene (6 bases). Between the trimmed V and J ends, which lost 5 bases and 2 bases, there was a span of 12 bases. The length of the CDR3 is 13 residues. CDR1 GTSNPN and CDR2 SVGIG come from the germline V gene (reference sequence). The sequenced part of the CDR3 DNA is TGTGCCTGGGGGGGGAAAACACAAGAGACC. This codes for CAWGGKTQET. In full, the CDR3 reads CAWGGKTQETQYF.

A few counts support this clone. The read gets to within 3 residues of the CDR3 end, and the germline J gene fills in the rest. This chain connects TRBV19 to TRBJ1-4; D is uncertain. In germline, CDR1 is LNHDA, CDR2 SQIVND (reference sequence). The CDR3 totals 14 residues. The ends were cut back, 9 bases at V and 0 bases at J, with 11 bases in the middle. The CDR3 DNA, read in part, is TGTGCCAGCACTAGGGCCTCAACTAATGAAAAA. This sequence encodes CASTRASTNEK. From start to end, the CDR3 is CASTRASTNEKLFF.

By share, this clone counts as large. The CDR3 region is CASSLGKLAGGHYEQYF. CDR3 DNA, as far as it was read: TGCGCCAGCAGCTTGGGGAAACTAGCGGGAGGGCACTACGAG. The chain employs TRBV5-1 and TRBJ2-7; TRBD2 aligns across 13 bases. Read sequence stops 3 residues before the CDR3 end, and the germline J gene provides the missing end. V gave up 0 bases and J gave up 3 bases; unmatched junction bases: 6. Germline V gives CDR1 SGHRS, CDR2 YFSETQ. The CDR3 runs 17 residues.

This clone was picked up a small number of times. Coverage ceases 3 residues before the CDR3 finishes, and the germline J gene fills in the end. The genes are TRBV7-2 and TRBJ2-7; 8 bases are shared with TRBD2. With 3 bases clipped from V and 4 bases from J, the junction kept 5 bases outside the gene matches. The CDR3 has 14 amino acids. Germline V CDR1 and CDR2: SGHTA, FQGNSA. The sequenced part of the CDR3 DNA is TGTGCCAGCAGCTTCCAGGCTAGCGGGTACGAG. This gives the protein CASSFQASGYE. The full CDR3 protein reads CASSFQASGYEQYF.

This clone was detected many times. The read falls 3 residues short of the CDR3 end, and the missing part is taken from the germline J gene. The chain has TRBV29-1 and TRBJ2-5; TRBD1 is a possible D gene (5 bases). The germline V gene encodes CDR1 SQVTM and CDR2 ANQGSEA. V lost 3 bases and J 5 bases, leaving 10 bases between the germline ends. The CDR3 length is 12 residues. The sequenced part of the CDR3 DNA is TGCAGCGTTGAGACAGCAAGGGAGACC. Translation gives CSVETARET. The entire CDR3 protein reads CSVETARETQYF.

Turning to this clone: The CDR3 goes on 3 residues after the read ends, and that part is filled in from the germline J gene. J is TRBJ2-1 and V is TRBV7-9; D perhaps matches TRBD2 (6 bases). The CDR3 consists of 15 residues. Germline V gene lookup returns CDR1 SEHNR and CDR2 FQNEAQ (reference sequence). V lost 5 bases, J lost 7 bases, and 18 bases lay in between. The CDR3 protein is CASSLNPVRGNEQFF. The covered CDR3 bases are TGTGCCAGCAGCCTCAACCCGGTTCGGGGGAATGAG.

With regard to this clone: The read gets to within 3 residues of the CDR3 end, and the germline J gene fills in the rest. Other DNA sequences in the sample encode the same CDR3. The gene calls are TRBV19 and TRBJ1-1; 7 nucleotides line up with TRBD1. Germline CDR1 is LNHDA and CDR2 is SQIVND (reference sequence). With V trimmed by 5 bases and J by 6 bases, 9 bases remained unmatched. The CDR3 totals 14 residues. The sequenced CDR3 bases are TGTGCCAGTAGTTCTGCAGGGGGTCCTTCTGAA. Protein product: CASSSAGGPSE. The whole CDR3 sequence is CASSSAGGPSEAFF.

This clone was seen more than once but under ten times. The read falls 3 residues short of the CDR3 end, and the missing part is taken from the germline J gene. The chain links TRBV5-1 to TRBJ2-7, with TRBD2 matching 9 bases. With 0 bases clipped from V and 4 bases from J, the junction kept 5 bases outside the gene matches. Germline V CDR1 and CDR2: SGHRS, YFSETQ. The length of the CDR3 is 15 residues. CDR3 DNA (partial): TGCGCCAGCAGCTTGGGCGGGAGGGTCGGGTACGAG. Amino acids: CASSLGGRVGYE. The complete CDR3 protein is CASSLGGRVGYEQYF.

This clone was detected many times. The read falls 3 residues short of the CDR3 end, and the missing part is taken from the germline J gene. The chain carries TRBV2 and TRBJ2-3; perhaps TRBD2 as D (5 bases). Trimming removed 4 bases at V and 2 bases at J, with 10 bases between. The CDR3 loop spans 14 amino acids. Looked up from germline, CDR1 is SNHLY and CDR2 is FYNNEI. The CDR3 region is CASSVAKPTDTQYF. The sequenced part of the CDR3 DNA is TGTGCCAGCAGTGTAGCGAAGCCCACAGATACG.

With respect to this clone: The read stops 3 residues short of the end of the CDR3; the missing end is completed from the germline J gene. This sequence joins TRBV7-3 and TRBJ1-1, with D uncertain. V was shortened by 1 base and J by 1 base, with 7 bases between the two germline ends. Per germline, CDR1 SGHTA and CDR2 FQGTGA. The CDR3 loop spans 14 amino acids. This CDR3 is CASSLIRTNTEAFF. The part of the CDR3 DNA that was read is TGTGCCAGCAGCTTAATCAGAACGAACACTGAA.

This clone was recorded a few times. The sequence runs out 3 residues before the end of the CDR3; the remainder is reconstructed from the germline J gene. The chain uses TRBV7-6 and TRBJ2-2; TRBD2 aligns across 8 bases. J gave up 0 bases and V 4 bases, and 1 base lay outside the gene matches. The germline V gene encodes CDR1 SGHVS and CDR2 FNYEAQ. This CDR3 region has 15 residues. The CDR3 DNA, read in part, is TGTGCCAGCAGCTCACTAGCGGCGAACACCGGGGAG. Protein: CASSSLAANTGE. The entire CDR3 reads CASSSLAANTGELFF.

With respect to this clone: The read terminates 3 residues before the CDR3 end, so the remaining end is supplied by the germline J gene. The chain combines TRBV7-3 with TRBJ2-1; possible D gene TRBD2, 6 bases. CDR3 length equals 17 residues. Per germline, CDR1 SGHTA and CDR2 FQGTGA. V was trimmed by 5 bases and J by 8 bases, leaving 25 bases between them. The CDR3: CASSDRRTDYKGDEQFF. The CDR3 DNA, read in part, is TGTGCCAGCAGCGACCGTAGGACGGACTACAAAGGCGATGAG.

This clone appeared many times. The read halts 3 residues ahead of the CDR3 end, with the missing end drawn from the germline J gene. V gene TRBV29-1 combines with J gene TRBJ2-7; 9 bases map to TRBD1. Germline trimming cut 7 bases from V and 6 bases from J; bases unmatched to any gene: 13. Germline CDR1 reads SQVTM; CDR2 reads ANQGSEA. This CDR3 has 14 amino acids. CDR3 residues: CSAGGTGRKGEQYF. The covered CDR3 bases are TGCAGCGCCGGGGGGACAGGGCGAAAAGGCGAG.

This clone was seen only a few times. The read gets to within 3 residues of the CDR3 end, and the germline J gene fills in the rest. The chain joins TRBV7-3 to TRBJ2-3; D possibly corresponds to TRBD1 (7 bases). The germline CDR1 and CDR2 sequences are SGHTA and FQGTGA. The CDR3 spans 15 residues. V lost 3 bases and J 7 bases, leaving 17 bases between the germline ends. CDR3 DNA, as far as it was read: TGTGCCAGCAGCTTTAGCGGAGGGGGCCAGAATACG. It encodes CASSFSGGGQNT. The entire CDR3 reads CASSFSGGGQNTQYF.

Details on this clone: The observed sequence ends 3 residues before the CDR3 terminus, with the missing tail filled in from the germline J gene. The chain recombines TRBV10-2 with TRBJ1-2, with D maybe TRBD1 (6 bases). Germline V gene data show CDR1 as WSHSY and CDR2 as SAAADI. This CDR3 is built from 14 residues. Trimming shortened V by 6 bases and J by 7 bases, and 18 bases separated the two germline ends. CDR3 residues: CASRETGGHGGYTF. CDR3 DNA, as far as it was read: TGCGCCAGCAGAGAGACAGGAGGTCACGGTGGC.